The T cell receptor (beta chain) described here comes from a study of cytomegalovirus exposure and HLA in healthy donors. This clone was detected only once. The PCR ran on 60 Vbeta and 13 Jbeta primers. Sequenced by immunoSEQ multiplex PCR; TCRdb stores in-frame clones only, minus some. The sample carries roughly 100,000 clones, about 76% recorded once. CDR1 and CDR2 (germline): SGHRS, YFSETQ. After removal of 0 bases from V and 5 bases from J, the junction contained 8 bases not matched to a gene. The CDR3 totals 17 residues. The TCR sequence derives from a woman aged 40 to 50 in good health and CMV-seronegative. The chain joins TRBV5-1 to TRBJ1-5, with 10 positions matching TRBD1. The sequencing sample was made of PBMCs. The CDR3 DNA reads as TGCGCCAGCAGCTTGGACCCTGGACAGGGGGTATATCAGCCCCAGCATTTT. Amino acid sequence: CASSLDPGQGVYQPQHF.